These 22 T cell receptor beta chains originate from one sample sequenced in a study of cytomegalovirus exposure and HLA in healthy donors. With 60 Vbeta and 13 Jbeta primers, the PCR was carried out. The table came from immunoSEQ multiplex PCR; TCRdb's copy has only in-frame clones and leaves some out. The repertoire holds under 200,000 clones, with 79% as singletons. The sequenced sample consisted of PBMCs. The receptor source for this set is a woman aged 40-49 years in good health and CMV-seronegative.

This clone came up a few times. Other DNA sequences in this specimen translate into the identical CDR3. The chain uses TRBV5-1 and TRBJ1-1; maybe TRBD1 (5 bases). The CDR3 loop spans 15 amino acids. Germline CDR1 reads SGHRS; CDR2 reads YFSETQ. V shed 0 bases and J shed 0 bases, with 9 bases lying between them. The CDR3, as DNA: TGCGCCAGCAGCTTGGGTCAGGGATTGAACACTGAAGCTTTCTTT. This translates into CASSLGQGLNTEAFF.

This rearrangement joins TRBV25-1 to TRBJ2-3; D is unresolved. The CDR3 consists of 13 residues. Germline V gene data show CDR1 as MGHDK and CDR2 as SYGVNS. V was shortened by 3 bases and J by 0 bases, with 4 bases between the two germline ends. CDR3 sequence reads: CASSDPSTDTQYF. The CDR3 nucleotides are TGTGCCAGCAGTGATCCTAGCACAGATACGCAGTATTTT. Based on the CDR3 plus reference TRBV25-1 and TRBJ2-3, the full variable domain is EADIYQTPRYLVIGTGKKITLECSQTMGHDKMYWYQQDPGMELHLIHYSYGVNSTEKGDLSSESTVSRIRTEHFPLTLESARPSHTSQYLCASSDPSTDTQYFGPGTRLTVL.

The chain joins TRBV10-3 to TRBJ1-1; no definite D call. The V end was cut by 4 bases, the J end by 5 bases, with 11 bases between. Germline CDR1 and CDR2: ENHRY and SYGVKD. This CDR3 has 13 residues. Written as DNA, the CDR3 is TGTGCCATCAGTGCAGGTGGAGGGACTGAAGCTTTCTTT. Its protein is CAISAGGGTEAFF.

The CDR3 DNA is TGCGCCAGCAGCCAAGCGTCCAGGGGCAATGAGCAGTTCTTC. The encoded protein is CASSQASRGNEQFF. The chain employs TRBV4-1 and TRBJ2-1, with D tentatively TRBD1 (6 bases). There are 14 residues in the CDR3. Trimming took 1 base from V and 6 from J, leaving 10 bases between them. CDR1 and CDR2 from the germline V gene are MGHRA and YSYEKL.

The rearrangement links TRBV19 to TRBJ2-7; D call uncertain. Germline V gene data show CDR1 as LNHDA and CDR2 as SQIVND (reference sequence). The CDR3 loop spans 11 amino acids. Trimming stripped 5 bases from V and 3 bases from J, with 5 bases between. This chain's CDR3 is CASSHNYEQYF. As DNA, the CDR3 is TGTGCCAGTAGTCACAACTACGAGCAGTACTTC.

The J gene is TRBJ2-5, the V gene TRBV7-8, with 9 bases fitting TRBD2. CDR1 and CDR2 from the germline V gene are SGHVS and FQNEAQ. The ends lost 0 bases at V and 6 bases at J; junction bases unmatched: 14. The CDR3 has 18 residues. CDR3 DNA: TGTGCCAGCAGCTTAGCATCCGTGCGGGAGGGTCCTCTGAAGACCCAGTACTTC. Translation: CASSLASVREGPLKTQYF.

The chain links TRBV5-1 to TRBJ2-7; 14 nucleotides line up with TRBD2. J lost 2 bases, V lost 4 bases, and 11 bases had no gene match. The V gene's germline CDR1 is SGHRS and CDR2 YFSETQ. This CDR3 is built from 18 residues. The CDR3, as DNA: TGCGCCAGCAGCCCTTTGGGGACTAGCGGGAGCCTCACCTACGAGCAGTACTTC. It translates to CASSPLGTSGSLTYEQYF.

V and J are TRBV7-9 and TRBJ1-2; possibly TRBD1 for D (5 bases). Trimming pared 3 bases from V and 6 bases from J, leaving 11 bases between. The V gene's germline CDR1 is SEHNR and CDR2 FQNEAQ (reference sequence). The CDR3 has 13 amino acids. The CDR3 coding sequence is TGTGCCAGCAGCTTGGGTTCAGGGAATGGCTACACCTTC. Amino acids: CASSLGSGNGYTF.

The J gene is TRBJ2-3, the V gene TRBV28; 11 bases line up with TRBD2. V gave up 4 bases and J gave up 6 bases; unmatched junction bases: 12. This CDR3 is built from 17 residues. Germline-derived CDR1 and CDR2 are MDHEN and SYDVKM. CDR3 region: CASSWGLAGGVGDTQYF. CDR3 sequence (DNA): TGTGCCAGCAGTTGGGGCTTAGCGGGGGGGGTGGGGGATACGCAGTATTTT.

This clone was recorded once. The gene calls are TRBV28 and TRBJ2-7; 9 nucleotides align to TRBD2. CDR3 length: 14 residues. V was pared by 6 bases and J by 4 bases, with 7 bases of the junction left unmatched. CDR1 MDHEN and CDR2 SYDVKM come from the germline V gene. CDR3 loop: CASSPGLALYEQYF. CDR3 nucleotide sequence: TGTGCCAGCAGCCCAGGACTAGCGCTTTACGAGCAGTACTTC.

The chain recombines TRBV28 with TRBJ2-7, with a tentative D call TRBD2 (6 bases). The CDR3 runs 14 residues. Germline V gene data show CDR1 as MDHEN and CDR2 as SYDVKM. V was shortened by 1 base and J by 4 bases, with 11 bases between the two germline ends. The CDR3 region is CASSLSGRGYEQYF. The DNA of the CDR3 is TGTGCCAGCAGTTTATCAGGGCGGGGATACGAGCAGTACTTC.

The CDR3 DNA sequence: TGCGCCAGCAGCCAACCGAGAGTTTCCACTGAAGCTTTCTTT. Protein: CASSQPRVSTEAFF. The rearrangement uses TRBV4-1 and TRBJ1-1; no definite D call. Germline V CDR1 and CDR2: MGHRA, YSYEKL. The V end was cut by 2 bases, the J end by 4 bases, with 11 bases between. CDR3 size: 14 residues.

The V call is TRBV18, the J call TRBJ2-7; 13 bases are a match to TRBD2. V was pared by 3 bases and J by 3 bases, with 2 bases of the junction left unmatched. Germline assignment: CDR1 KGHSH and CDR2 LQKENI. The CDR3 loop spans 15 amino acids. The CDR3 loop reads CASSPGLAGNYEQYF. CDR3 sequence (DNA): TGTGCCAGCTCACCGGGACTAGCGGGAAACTACGAGCAGTACTTC.

This clone was seen once. The V and J genes are TRBV2 and TRBJ2-5, with no clear D. Germline CDR1 and CDR2: SNHLY and FYNNEI. This CDR3 comprises 11 residues. The germline V and J ends were trimmed by 4 bases and 5 bases, with 5 bases remaining between them. CDR3 loop: CASSVSETQYF. DNA of the CDR3: TGTGCCAGCAGTGTTTCGGAGACCCAGTACTTC.

This clone has a single count. The chain is built from TRBV5-4 and TRBJ2-1; 9 bases agree with TRBD2. Trimming cost V 4 bases and J 7 bases; bases outside gene matches: 9. CDR3 length: 15 residues. From germline, CDR1 is SGHNT and CDR2 YYREEE (reference sequence). CDR3 DNA sequence: TGTGCCAGCAGCCCTCTAGCGGGGAGAGGTAATGAGCAGTTCTTC. This codes for CASSPLAGRGNEQFF.

The gene calls are TRBV4-1 and TRBJ2-3; maybe TRBD1 (6 bases). CDR3 length equals 16 residues. V was trimmed by 1 base and J by 3 bases, leaving 14 bases between them. Germline CDR1 MGHRA, CDR2 YSYEKL. CDR3 coding DNA: TGCGCCAGCAGCCAAGGGATGGGGGCGACGACAGATACGCAGTATTTT. Its protein product is CASSQGMGATTDTQYF.

The chain couples TRBV29-1 to TRBJ1-1, with TRBD1 matching over 7 bases. Germline lookup yields CDR1 SQVTM and CDR2 ANQGSEA. J was trimmed by 2 bases and V by 8 bases; bases with no gene match: 8. This CDR3 spans 13 amino acids. The chain's CDR3 is CSFLTGLNTEAFF. CDR3 bases: TGCAGCTTTCTGACAGGGCTCAACACTGAAGCTTTCTTT.

The chain recombines TRBV27 with TRBJ2-1, with TRBD2 identical over 10 bases. J was trimmed by 8 bases and V by 2 bases; bases with no gene match: 12. Germline assignment: CDR1 MNHEY and CDR2 SMNVEV (reference sequence). CDR3 length equals 17 residues. In DNA form, the CDR3 reads TGTGCCAGCAGTTTAAGCCTAGCGGGGGACGTCAGGGATGAGCAGTTCTTC. This translates into CASSLSLAGDVRDEQFF.

This chain links TRBV6-1 with TRBJ1-3; tentatively, D is TRBD1 (6 bases). The CDR3 runs 13 residues. The V gene lost 8 bases and the J gene lost 3 bases, with 11 bases spanning the gap. From germline, CDR1 is MNHNS and CDR2 SASEGT. The CDR3 nucleotides are TGTGCCAGCGCAGGGACACTTGGAAACACCATATATTTT. It translates to CASAGTLGNTIYF.

The V and J genes are TRBV28 and TRBJ2-1; D is unclear. This CDR3 is built from 13 residues. Germline lookup yields CDR1 MDHEN and CDR2 SYDVKM. Trimming stripped 7 bases from V and 2 bases from J, with 9 bases between. The CDR3 DNA follows: TGTGCCAGCAAATGGAGACCCTACAATGAGCAGTTCTTC. It is translated as CASKWRPYNEQFF.

In DNA form, the CDR3 reads TGTGCCAGCAGTTCCACTGCCCGGACAGGGAACACTGAAGCTTTCTTT. Its protein is CASSSTARTGNTEAFF. The gene calls are TRBV6-5 and TRBJ1-1; the match to TRBD1 covers 7 bases. V lost 4 bases and J lost 1; bases outside the gene matches: 9. The CDR3 length is 16 residues. The V gene's germline CDR1 is MNHEY and CDR2 SVGAGI.

The chain carries TRBV4-1 and TRBJ2-5, with TRBD1 matching over 7 bases. There are 14 residues in the CDR3. J lost 2 bases, V lost 6 bases, and 6 bases had no gene match. Per the germline V gene, CDR1 is MGHRA and CDR2 is YSYEKL. This CDR3 is CASRDRHPQETQYF. Here the CDR3 DNA reads TGCGCCAGCAGGGACAGGCACCCTCAAGAGACCCAGTACTTC.